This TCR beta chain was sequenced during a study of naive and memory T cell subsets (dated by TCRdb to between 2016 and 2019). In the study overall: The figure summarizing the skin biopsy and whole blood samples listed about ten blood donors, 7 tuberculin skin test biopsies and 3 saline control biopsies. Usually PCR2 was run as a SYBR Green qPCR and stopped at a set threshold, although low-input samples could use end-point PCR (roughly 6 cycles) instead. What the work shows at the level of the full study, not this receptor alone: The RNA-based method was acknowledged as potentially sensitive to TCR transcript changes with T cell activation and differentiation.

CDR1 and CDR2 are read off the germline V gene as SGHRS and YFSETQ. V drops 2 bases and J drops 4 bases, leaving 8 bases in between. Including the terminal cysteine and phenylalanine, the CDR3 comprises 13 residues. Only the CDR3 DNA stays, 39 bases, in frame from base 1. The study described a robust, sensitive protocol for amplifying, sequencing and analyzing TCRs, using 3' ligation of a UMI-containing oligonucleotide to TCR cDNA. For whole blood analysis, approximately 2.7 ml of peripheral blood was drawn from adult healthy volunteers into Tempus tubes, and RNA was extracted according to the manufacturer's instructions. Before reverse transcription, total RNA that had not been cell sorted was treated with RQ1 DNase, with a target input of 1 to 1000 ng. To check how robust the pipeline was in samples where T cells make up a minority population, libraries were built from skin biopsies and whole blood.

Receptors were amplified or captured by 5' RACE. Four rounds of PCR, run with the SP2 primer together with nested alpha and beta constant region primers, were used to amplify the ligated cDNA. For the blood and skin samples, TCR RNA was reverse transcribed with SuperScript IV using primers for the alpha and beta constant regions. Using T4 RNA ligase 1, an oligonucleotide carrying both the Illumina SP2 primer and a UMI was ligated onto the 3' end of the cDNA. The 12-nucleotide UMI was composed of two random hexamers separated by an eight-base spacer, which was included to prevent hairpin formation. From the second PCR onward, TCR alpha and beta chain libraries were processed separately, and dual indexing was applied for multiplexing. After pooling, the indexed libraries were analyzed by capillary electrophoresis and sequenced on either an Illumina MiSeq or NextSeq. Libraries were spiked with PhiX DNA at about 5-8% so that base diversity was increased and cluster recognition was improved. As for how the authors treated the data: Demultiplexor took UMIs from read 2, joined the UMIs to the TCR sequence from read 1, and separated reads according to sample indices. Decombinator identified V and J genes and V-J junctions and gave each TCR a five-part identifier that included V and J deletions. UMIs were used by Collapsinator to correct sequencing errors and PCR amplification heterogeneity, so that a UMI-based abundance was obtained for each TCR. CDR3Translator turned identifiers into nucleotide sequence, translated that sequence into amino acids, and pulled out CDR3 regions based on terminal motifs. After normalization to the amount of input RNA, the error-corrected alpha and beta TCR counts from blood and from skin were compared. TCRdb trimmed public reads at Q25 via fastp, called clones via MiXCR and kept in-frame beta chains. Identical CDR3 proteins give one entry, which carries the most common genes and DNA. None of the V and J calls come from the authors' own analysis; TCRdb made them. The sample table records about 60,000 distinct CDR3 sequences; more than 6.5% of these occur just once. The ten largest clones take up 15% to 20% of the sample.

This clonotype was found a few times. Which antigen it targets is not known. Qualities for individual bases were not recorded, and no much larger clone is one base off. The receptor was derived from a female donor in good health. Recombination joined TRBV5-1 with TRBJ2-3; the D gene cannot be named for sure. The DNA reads TGCGCCAGCAGCTTTTCTGGCCCAGATACGCAGTATTTT. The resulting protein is CASSFSGPDTQYF.